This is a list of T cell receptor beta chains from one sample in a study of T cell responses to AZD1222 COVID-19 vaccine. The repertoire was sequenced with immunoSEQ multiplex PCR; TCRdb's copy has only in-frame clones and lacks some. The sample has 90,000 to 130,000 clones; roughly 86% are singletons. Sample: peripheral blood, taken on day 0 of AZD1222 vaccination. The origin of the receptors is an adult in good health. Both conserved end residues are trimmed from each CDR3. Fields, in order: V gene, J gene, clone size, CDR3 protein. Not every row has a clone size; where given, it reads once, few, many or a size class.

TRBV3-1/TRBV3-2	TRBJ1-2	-	ASSSQSRGYGYT
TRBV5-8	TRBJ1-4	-	ASSFRGSGEKLF
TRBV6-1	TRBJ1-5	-	ASSGTGPKRAYQPQH
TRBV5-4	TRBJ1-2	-	ASSLESQDGYT
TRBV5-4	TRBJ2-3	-	ASSRGEGTGNLKSTDTQY
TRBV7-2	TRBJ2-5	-	ASSPGASGGKRETQY
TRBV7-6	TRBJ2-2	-	ASSLAEGDRETGELF
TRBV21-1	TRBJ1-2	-	ASSKGEQGGYGYT
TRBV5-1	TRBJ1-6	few	ASRRDPSNSPLH
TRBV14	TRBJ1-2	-	ASSQESRGFYGYT
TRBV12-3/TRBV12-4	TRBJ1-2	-	ASSRGGGYGYT
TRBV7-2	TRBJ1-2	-	ASSLKYPQNGYT
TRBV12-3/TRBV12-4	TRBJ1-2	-	ASSRGFNYGYT
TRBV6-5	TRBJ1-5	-	ATTPSLLLPQH
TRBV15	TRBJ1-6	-	ATSTGSVTPLH
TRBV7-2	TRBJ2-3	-	ASSDGADTQY
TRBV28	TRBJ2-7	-	ASSSHRVPYSYEQY
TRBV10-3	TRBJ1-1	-	AISREDDTEAF
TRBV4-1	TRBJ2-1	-	ASKRILSSYNEQF
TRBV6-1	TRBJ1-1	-	ASSESNMNTEAF
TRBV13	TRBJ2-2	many	ASSSGQGYTGELF
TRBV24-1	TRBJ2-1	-	ATSDSAAQENEQF